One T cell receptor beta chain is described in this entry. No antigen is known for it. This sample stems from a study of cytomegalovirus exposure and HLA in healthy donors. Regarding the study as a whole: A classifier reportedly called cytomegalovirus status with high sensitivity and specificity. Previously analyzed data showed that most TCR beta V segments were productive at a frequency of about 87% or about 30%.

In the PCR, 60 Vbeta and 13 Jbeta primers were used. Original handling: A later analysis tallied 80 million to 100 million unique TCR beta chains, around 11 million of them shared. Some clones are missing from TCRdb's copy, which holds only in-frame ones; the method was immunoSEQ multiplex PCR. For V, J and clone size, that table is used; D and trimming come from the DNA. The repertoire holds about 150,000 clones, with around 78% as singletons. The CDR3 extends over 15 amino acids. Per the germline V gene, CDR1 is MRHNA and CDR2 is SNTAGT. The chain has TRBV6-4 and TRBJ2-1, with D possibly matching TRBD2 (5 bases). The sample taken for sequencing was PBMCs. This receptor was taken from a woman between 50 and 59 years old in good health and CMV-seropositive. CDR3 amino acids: CAKKRPGNSYNEQFF. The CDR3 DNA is TGTGCGAAAAAGCGGCCCGGAAACTCTTACAATGAGCAGTTCTTC.